This passage covers 12 T cell receptor beta chains from one sample sequenced in a study of blood T cell repertoires in COVID-19. TCRdb keeps only in-frame clones here, not all; method: immunoSEQ multiplex PCR. The sample lists about 94,000 clones, roughly 74% occurring once. The sample taken for sequencing was peripheral blood. Every receptor here comes from a man in his sixties or seventies with COVID-19, enrolled during active disease.

Only a few counts were recorded for this clone. This chain uses TRBV18 with TRBJ2-7; 7 bases are a match to TRBD1. J was trimmed by 2 bases and V by 3 bases; bases with no gene match: 4. This CDR3 contains 14 residues. Germline-derived CDR1 and CDR2 are KGHSH and LQKENI. The CDR3 DNA is TGTGCCAGCTCACCCAACAGGGGAACCTACGAGCAGTACTTC. This sequence encodes CASSPNRGTYEQYF.

The V gene is TRBV11-2, the J gene TRBJ2-7; TRBD2 is a possible D gene (5 bases). The V and J ends lost 2 bases and 6 bases respectively, with 20 bases between them. The germline gives CDR1 SGHAT, CDR2 FQNNGV. CDR3 length: 16 residues. The CDR3 DNA reads as TGTGCCAGCAGCTTACAGGTCAGGAGGTCTATGGGCGAGCAGTACTTC. It codes for CASSLQVRRSMGEQYF.

This clone is medium-sized by share. The rearrangement links TRBV19 to TRBJ1-1; 8 bases fit TRBD1. J was trimmed by 4 bases and V by 5 bases; bases with no gene match: 3. The germline V gene encodes CDR1 LNHDA and CDR2 SQIVND (reference sequence). The CDR3 sequence is 13 residues long. The CDR3, as DNA: TGTGCCAGTAGTGACAGGGGTGGCACTGAAGCTTTCTTT. Translation gives CASSDRGGTEAFF.

The V gene is TRBV5-1, the J gene TRBJ1-4; 12 bases line up with TRBD1. CDR1 SGHRS and CDR2 YFSETQ come from the germline V gene. After removal of 4 bases from V and 8 bases from J, the junction contained 9 bases not matched to a gene. CDR3 length equals 16 residues. For the CDR3, the DNA is TGCGCCAGCAGCGGGGGACAGGGGGCGAGTAGCGAAAAACTGTTTTTT. This gives the protein CASSGGQGASSEKLFF.

This clone was observed a single time. CDR3 protein: CASSIDPAGRSYGYTF. The CDR3 DNA sequence: TGTGCCAGTAGTATCGATCCGGCAGGGCGGAGCTATGGCTACACCTTC. The chain uses TRBV19 and TRBJ1-2, with D possibly matching TRBD1 (5 bases). The V end was cut by 3 bases, the J end by 4 bases, with 18 bases between. The CDR3 spans 16 residues. Germline V gene sequence: CDR1 LNHDA, CDR2 SQIVND (reference sequence).

Here the CDR3 reads CASSPRDRSSYNEQFF. The CDR3 DNA follows: TGTGCCAGCAGCCCCAGGGACAGAAGCTCCTACAATGAGCAGTTCTTC. This chain uses TRBV11-1 with TRBJ2-1, with 7 positions matching TRBD1. The CDR3 spans 16 residues. The germline gives CDR1 SGHAT, CDR2 FQDESV (reference sequence). V shed 5 bases, J shed 0 bases, and the junction held 7 bases outside the gene matches. The full variable domain, with the rest looked up from reference TRBV11-1 and TRBJ2-1, is EAEVAQSPRYKITEKSQAVAFWCDPISGHATLYWYRQILGQGPELLVQFQDESVVDDSQLPKDRFSAERLKGVDSTLKIQPAELGDSAMYLCASSPRDRSSYNEQFFGPGTRLTVL.

V is TRBV6-5 and J is TRBJ2-3, with 10 bases identical to TRBD2. This CDR3 has 14 residues. The V gene end was trimmed by 4 bases and the J gene end by 5 bases; junction bases not matched to a gene: 3. Looked up from germline, CDR1 is MNHEY and CDR2 is SVGAGI. The CDR3 DNA is TGTGCCAGCAGTTCAGCGGGGGGGATAGATACGCAGTATTTT. Encoded protein: CASSSAGGIDTQYF.

The chain couples TRBV4-1 to TRBJ1-6; D unresolved. The germline V gene encodes CDR1 MGHRA and CDR2 YSYEKL. Between the trimmed V and J ends, which lost 1 base and 7 bases, there was a span of 8 bases. This CDR3 has 14 amino acids. The CDR3 DNA is TGCGCCAGCAGCCAAGTTCTCCCGAATTCACCCCTCCACTTT. This encodes CASSQVLPNSPLHF.

The chain combines TRBV19 with TRBJ2-7, with a possible D match to TRBD2 (5 bases). Between the trimmed V and J ends, which lost 5 bases and 3 bases, there was a span of 23 bases. There are 17 residues in the CDR3. Germline V gives CDR1 LNHDA, CDR2 SQIVND (reference sequence). CDR3 DNA sequence: TGTGCCAGTAGTCGGGGAGCAGGAGGTGGTTTAGTCTACGAGCAGTACTTC. It codes for CASSRGAGGGLVYEQYF. Full variable domain (outside the CDR3, taken from reference TRBV19 and TRBJ2-7): DGGITQSPKYLFRKEGQNVTLSCEQNLNHDAMYWYRQDPGQGLRLIYYSQIVNDFQKGDIAEGYSVSREKKESFPLTVTSAQKNPTAFYLCASSRGAGGGLVYEQYFGPGTRLTVT.

This clone was counted a few times. The rearrangement uses TRBV19 and TRBJ1-2; D call uncertain. V dropped 9 bases and J dropped 0 bases, with 17 bases sitting between them. The CDR3 consists of 15 residues. CDR1 LNHDA and CDR2 SQIVND come from the germline V gene (reference sequence). The CDR3 sequence is CASSTPGEANYGYTF. The DNA of the CDR3 is TGTGCCAGCTCTACCCCGGGTGAAGCTAACTATGGCTACACCTTC.

This chain links TRBV28 with TRBJ2-7; 11 nucleotides align to TRBD2. Germline lookup yields CDR1 MDHEN and CDR2 SYDVKM. The CDR3 runs to 14 residues. V lost 6 bases, J lost 5 bases, and 6 bases stayed unmatched. The CDR3 loop reads CASRSPGLADEQYF. CDR3 DNA sequence: TGTGCCAGCAGGTCTCCGGGACTAGCGGACGAGCAGTACTTC.

V and J are TRBV7-9 and TRBJ1-2; TRBD1 is a possible D gene (5 bases). The CDR3 consists of 16 residues. Trimming stripped 1 base from V and 4 bases from J, with 16 bases between. Germline V gives CDR1 SEHNR, CDR2 FQNEAQ (reference sequence). The chain's CDR3 is CASSLEQGRGSYGYTF. In nucleotides, the CDR3 is TGTGCCAGCAGCTTAGAGCAGGGCCGAGGATCCTATGGCTACACCTTC.